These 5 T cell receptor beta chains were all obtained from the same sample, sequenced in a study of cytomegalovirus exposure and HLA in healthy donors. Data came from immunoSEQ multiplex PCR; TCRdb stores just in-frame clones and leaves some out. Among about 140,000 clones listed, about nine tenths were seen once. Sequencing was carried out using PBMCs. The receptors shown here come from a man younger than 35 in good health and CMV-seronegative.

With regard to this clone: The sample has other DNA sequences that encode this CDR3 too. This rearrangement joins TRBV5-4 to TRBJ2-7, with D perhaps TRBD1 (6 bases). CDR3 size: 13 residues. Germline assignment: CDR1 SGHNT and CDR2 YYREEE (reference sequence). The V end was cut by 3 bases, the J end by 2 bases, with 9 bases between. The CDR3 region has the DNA TGTGCCAGCAGCTCGGACAGTCCCTACGAGCAGTACTTC. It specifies CASSSDSPYEQYF.

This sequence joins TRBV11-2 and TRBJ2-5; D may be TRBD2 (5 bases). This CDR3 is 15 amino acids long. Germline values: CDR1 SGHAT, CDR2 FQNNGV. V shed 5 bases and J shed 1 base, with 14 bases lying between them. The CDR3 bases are TGTGCCAGCAGCGTTAGAATAGCGCGCCAAGAGACCCAGTACTTC. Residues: CASSVRIARQETQYF.

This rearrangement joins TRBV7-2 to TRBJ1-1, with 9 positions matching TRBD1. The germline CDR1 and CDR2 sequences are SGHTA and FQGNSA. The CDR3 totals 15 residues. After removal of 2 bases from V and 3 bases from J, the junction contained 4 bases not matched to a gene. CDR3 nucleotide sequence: TGTGCCAGCAGCTTAACACAGGGGGCGCACACTGAAGCTTTCTTT. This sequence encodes CASSLTQGAHTEAFF. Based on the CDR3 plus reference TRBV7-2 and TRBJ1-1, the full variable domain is GAGVSQSPSNKVTEKGKDVELRCDPISGHTALYWYRQSLGQGLEFLIYFQGNSAPDKSGLPSDRFSAERTGGSVSTLTIQRTQQEDSAVYLCASSLTQGAHTEAFFGQGTRLTVV.

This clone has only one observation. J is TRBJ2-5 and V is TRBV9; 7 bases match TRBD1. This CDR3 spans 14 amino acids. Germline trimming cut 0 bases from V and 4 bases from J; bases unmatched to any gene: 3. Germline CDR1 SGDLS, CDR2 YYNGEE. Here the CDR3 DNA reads TGTGCCAGCAGCGTAGAAGGGGGCAGAGAGACCCAGTACTTC. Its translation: CASSVEGGRETQYF.

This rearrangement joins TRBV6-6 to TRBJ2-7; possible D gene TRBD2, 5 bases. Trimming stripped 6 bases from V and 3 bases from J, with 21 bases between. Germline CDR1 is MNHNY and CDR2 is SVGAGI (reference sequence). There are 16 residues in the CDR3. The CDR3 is CASSSKPQIEGYEQYF. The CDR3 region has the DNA TGTGCCAGCAGCTCGAAACCGCAAATCGAGGGCTACGAGCAGTACTTC.